The entry below gives a single T cell receptor (beta chain) sequence along with its context. This sample was taken from a study of blood T cell repertoires in COVID-19. Study overall: PBMCs, B-cell-depleted T cells, or T cells provided the cDNA or gDNA that made up the material.

The data were produced by immunoSEQ multiplex PCR, yet TCRdb's version contains in-frame clones alone and is incomplete. The sample has about 120,000 clones; around four fifths are singletons. The germline CDR1 and CDR2 sequences are MGHRA and YSYEKL. The CDR3 consists of 17 residues. Trimming removed 0 bases at V and 10 bases at J, with 19 bases between. Specimen: peripheral blood. The receptor comes from a young man with acute or convalescent COVID-19. V is TRBV4-1 and J is TRBJ1-6; possibly TRBD1 for D (6 bases). This CDR3 reads CASSQDGVGRGESPLHF. As DNA, the CDR3 is TGCGCCAGCAGCCAAGACGGGGTGGGCAGGGGAGAGTCACCCCTCCACTTT.